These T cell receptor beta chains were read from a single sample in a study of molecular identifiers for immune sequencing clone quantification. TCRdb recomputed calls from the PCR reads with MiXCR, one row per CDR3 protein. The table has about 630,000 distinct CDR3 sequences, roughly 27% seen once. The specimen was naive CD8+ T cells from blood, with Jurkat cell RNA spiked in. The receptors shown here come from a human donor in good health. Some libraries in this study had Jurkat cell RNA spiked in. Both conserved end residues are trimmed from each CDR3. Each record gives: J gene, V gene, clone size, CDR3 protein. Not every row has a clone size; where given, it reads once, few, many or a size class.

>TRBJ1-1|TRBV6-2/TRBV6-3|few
ASSYYEQTKGTEAF
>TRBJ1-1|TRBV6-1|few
ASSIPRLHTLVANTEAF
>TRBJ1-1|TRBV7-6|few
ASSSRDGTEAF
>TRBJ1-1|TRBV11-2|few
ASAILNTEAF
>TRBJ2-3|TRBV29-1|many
SVRPGGAADTQY
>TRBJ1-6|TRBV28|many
ASSLQGSSSPLH
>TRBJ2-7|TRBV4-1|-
ASSQEARRTYEQY
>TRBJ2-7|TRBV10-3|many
AISQRDSYEQY
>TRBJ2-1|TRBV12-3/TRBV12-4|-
ASSASDRDNEQF
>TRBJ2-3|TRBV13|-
ASSSRTSGAGMGTDTQY
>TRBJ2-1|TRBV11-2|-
ASSLDLAPKLGLAGGPGSDEQF
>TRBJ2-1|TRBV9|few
ASSRPRSNEQF
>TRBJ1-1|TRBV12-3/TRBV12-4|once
ASGPGRMNTEAF
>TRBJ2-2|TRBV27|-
ASSLWPPANTGELF
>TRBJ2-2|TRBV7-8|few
ASSLPMGLAGTGELF
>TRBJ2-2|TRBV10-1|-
ASSETGQVNTGELF
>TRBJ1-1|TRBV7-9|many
ASSLKGQGYAEAF
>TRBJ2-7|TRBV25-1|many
ASSEGLGSGYEQY
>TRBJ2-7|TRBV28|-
ASSPLVTGSYYEQY
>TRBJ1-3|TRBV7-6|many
ASSLAGGYSGNTIY
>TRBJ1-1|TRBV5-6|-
ASSHIGGAGAEAF
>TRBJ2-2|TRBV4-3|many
ASSQEGSRTTGELF